This is a list of T cell receptor beta chains from one sample in a study of blood T cell repertoires in COVID-19. The protocol was immunoSEQ multiplex PCR, while the TCRdb copy is restricted to in-frame clones and leaves out a portion. This sample has about 290,000 clones, with roughly 80% found just once. Input material: peripheral blood. The receptor source for this set is a woman in her forties or fifties with active or convalescent COVID-19. Each CDR3 is given with its conserved first and last residue. A D gene is named only where the DNA matches it firmly. Clone size is not always given. Where it is, it says once, few, many or a class for expanded clones.

d_gene	abundance	v_gene	j_gene	CDR3nt	CDR3aa
TRBD1	.	TRBV5-4	TRBJ2-5	TGTGCCAGCAGCTTGGACAGGGGACAAGAGACCCAGTACTTC	CASSLDRGQETQYF
TRBD1	.	TRBV27	TRBJ1-4	TGTGCCAGCAGTCCGAAGACAGGGAATGAAAAACTGTTTTTT	CASSPKTGNEKLFF
.	.	TRBV30	TRBJ1-3	TGTGCCTGGAGTCCCTCGGGGTCTGGAAACACCATATATTTT	CAWSPSGSGNTIYF
TRBD1	.	TRBV7-2	TRBJ2-5	TGTGCCAGCAGCTTTTGGACAGGCCAAGAGACCCAGTACTTC	CASSFWTGQETQYF
.	.	TRBV28	TRBJ2-5	TGTGCCAGCAGGGATTGGAGGGGCCCCCAAGAGACCCAGTACTTC	CASRDWRGPQETQYF
TRBD1	.	TRBV10-1	TRBJ1-4	TGCGCCAGCAGTGAGTTGACAGGGGGGTATGAAAAACTGTTTTTT	CASSELTGGYEKLFF
.	many	TRBV11-2	TRBJ2-1	TGTGCCAGCAGCTCTCTGGGGGGAAAGAACAATGAGCAGTTCTTC	CASSSLGGKNNEQFF
TRBD1	.	TRBV7-9	TRBJ2-1	TGTGCCAGCAGCACCACCGGGACAGTCTACAATGAGCAGTTCTTC	CASSTTGTVYNEQFF
.	.	TRBV12-2	TRBJ1-3	TGTGCAAGTCGCCATCGAGACAGGAGATGTCTTAAGAGCTCTGGAAACACCATATATTTT	CASRHRDRRCLKSSGNTIYF
.	.	TRBV5-8	TRBJ1-2	TGTGCCAGCAGCTTGGAAGCCAGGGCGGGAGGCTACACCTTC	CASSLEARAGGYTF
.	.	TRBV20-1	TRBJ2-7	TGCAGTGCTAGCGCGCACGACGAGCAGTACTTC	CSASAHDEQYF
TRBD1	.	TRBV5-1	TRBJ1-1	TGCGCCAGCAGCTCTAACAGGGGGGAAACTGAAGCTTTCTTT	CASSSNRGETEAFF
.	few	TRBV5-1	TRBJ2-3	TGCGCCAGCATGGCGAGGCGAGGGGGAGATACGCAGTATTTT	CASMARRGGDTQYF
.	.	TRBV27	TRBJ1-1	TGTGCCAGCAGTTTTAATAGGAACACTGAAGCTTTCTTT	CASSFNRNTEAFF
.	.	TRBV28	TRBJ1-6	TGTGCCAGCAGCTTAACAGGGTTAACGGCGCCCCTCCACTTT	CASSLTGLTAPLHF
.	.	TRBV18	TRBJ1-1	TGTGCCAGCTCACCACGGACGTCGGGACATCCGAACACTGAAGCTTTCTTT	CASSPRTSGHPNTEAFF